The TCR beta chain described here comes from a study of T cell repertoires in cytomegalovirus infection. Trimming took 1 base from V and 6 from J, leaving 3 bases between them. CDR1 and CDR2 (germline): SEHNR, FQNEAQ (reference sequence). The CDR3 runs to 12 residues. Of note for this clonotype: The antigen remains undetermined.

TCRdb used MiXCR to reprocess the reads, holding one entry per CDR3 protein. The sample holds around 70,000 distinct CDR3 sequences, more than 25% seen once. The source material was CD8+ T cells from cultured PBMCs, sampled from culture after CMV antigen stimulation. This chain links TRBV7-9 with TRBJ1-4; D remains unclear. The receptor comes from a human donor in good health (CMV status not recorded). Some clones in this sample may be carry-over from other donors' samples. The CDR3 DNA is TGTGCCAGCAGCTTAGAGGATGAAAAACTGTTTTTT. Its protein is CASSLEDEKLFF.